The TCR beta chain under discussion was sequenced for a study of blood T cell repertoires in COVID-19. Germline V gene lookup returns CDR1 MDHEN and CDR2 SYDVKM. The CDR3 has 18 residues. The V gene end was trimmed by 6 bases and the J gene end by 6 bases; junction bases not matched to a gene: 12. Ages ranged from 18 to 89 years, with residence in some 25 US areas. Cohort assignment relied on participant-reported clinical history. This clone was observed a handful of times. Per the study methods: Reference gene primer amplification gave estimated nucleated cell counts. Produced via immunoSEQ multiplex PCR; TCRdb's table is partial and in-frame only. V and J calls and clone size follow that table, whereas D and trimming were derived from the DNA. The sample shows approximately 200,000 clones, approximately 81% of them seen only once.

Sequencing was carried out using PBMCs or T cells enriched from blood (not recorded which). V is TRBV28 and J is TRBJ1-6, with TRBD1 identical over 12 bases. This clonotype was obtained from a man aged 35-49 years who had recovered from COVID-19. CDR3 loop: CASRPGQGAVMGNSPLHF. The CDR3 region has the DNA TGTGCCAGCAGGCCGGGACAGGGGGCTGTGATGGGTAATTCACCCCTCCACTTT.